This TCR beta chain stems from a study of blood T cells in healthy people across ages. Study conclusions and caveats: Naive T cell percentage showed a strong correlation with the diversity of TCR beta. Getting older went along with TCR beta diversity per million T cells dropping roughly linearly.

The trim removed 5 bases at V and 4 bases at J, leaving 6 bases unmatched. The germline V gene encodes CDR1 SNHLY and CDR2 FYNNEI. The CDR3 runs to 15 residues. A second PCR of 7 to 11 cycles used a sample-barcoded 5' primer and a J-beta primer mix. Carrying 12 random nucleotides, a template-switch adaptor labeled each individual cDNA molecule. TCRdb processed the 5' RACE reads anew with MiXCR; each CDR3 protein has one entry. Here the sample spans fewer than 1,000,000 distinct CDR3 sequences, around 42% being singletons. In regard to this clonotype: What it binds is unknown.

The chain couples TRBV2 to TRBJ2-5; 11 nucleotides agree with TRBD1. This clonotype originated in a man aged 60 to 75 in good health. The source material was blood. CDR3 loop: CASSTGTGGVETQYF. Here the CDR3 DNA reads TGTGCCAGCAGTACCGGGACAGGGGGTGTAGAGACCCAGTACTTC.